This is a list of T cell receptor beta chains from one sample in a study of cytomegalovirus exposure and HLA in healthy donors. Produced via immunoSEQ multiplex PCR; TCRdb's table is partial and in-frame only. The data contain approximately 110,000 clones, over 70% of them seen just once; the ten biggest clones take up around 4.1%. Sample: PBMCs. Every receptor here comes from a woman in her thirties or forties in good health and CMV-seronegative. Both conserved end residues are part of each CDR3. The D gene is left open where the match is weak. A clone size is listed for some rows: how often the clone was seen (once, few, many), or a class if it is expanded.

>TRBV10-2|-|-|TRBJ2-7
TGCGCCAGCAGTGATGGAGGGTACGACGAGCAGTACTTC
CASSDGGYDEQYF
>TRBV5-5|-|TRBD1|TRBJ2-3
TGTGCCAGCAGCGGAACCGGGACAGGATATACGCAGTATTTT
CASSGTGTGYTQYF
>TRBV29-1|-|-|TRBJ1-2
TGCAGCGTTGAACGGGGGGACTATGGCTACACCTTC
CSVERGDYGYTF
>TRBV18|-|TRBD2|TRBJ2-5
TGTGCCAGCTCACCACGGTACGGGGAGGGTGAGACCCAGTACTTC
CASSPRYGEGETQYF
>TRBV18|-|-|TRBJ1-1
TGTGCCAGCTCACCCCGCAGGGATACGGACACTGAAGCTTTCTTT
CASSPRRDTDTEAFF
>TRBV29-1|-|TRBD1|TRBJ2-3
TGCAGCGTCGACAGGGCTCTAGATACGCAGTATTTT
CSVDRALDTQYF
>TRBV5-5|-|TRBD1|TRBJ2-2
TGTGCCAGCAGCATTAGACAGGGGGCGCGGACCGGGGAGCTGTTTTTT
CASSIRQGARTGELFF
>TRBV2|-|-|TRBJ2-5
TGTGCCAGCAGTGATGGTAGCGTTAGCGGTCTGGAGACCCAGTACTTC
CASSDGSVSGLETQYF
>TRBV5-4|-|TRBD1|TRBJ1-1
TGTGCCAGCAGCATGGGAGGACAGGGGTTCACTGAAGCTTTCTTT
CASSMGGQGFTEAFF
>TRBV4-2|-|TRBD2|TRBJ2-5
TGTGCCAGCAGCCAAGATGGTGCAGCGGGAGCAGAGACCCAGTACTTC
CASSQDGAAGAETQYF
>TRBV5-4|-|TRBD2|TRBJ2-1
TGTGCCAGCAACGAGGGACTAGCGGGAGTCGGGGAGCAGTTCTTC
CASNEGLAGVGEQFF
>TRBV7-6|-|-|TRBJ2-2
TGTGCCAGCAGCTTAGATGGGACAACCCGAGGGACCGGGGAGCTGTTTTTT
CASSLDGTTRGTGELFF
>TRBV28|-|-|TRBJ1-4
TGTGCCAGCAGTTCCCAGGGTTCGCCTAATGAAAAACTGTTTTTT
CASSSQGSPNEKLFF
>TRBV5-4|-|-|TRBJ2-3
TGTGCCAGCAGCTTGGGAACATACAGCACAGATACGCAGTATTTT
CASSLGTYSTDTQYF
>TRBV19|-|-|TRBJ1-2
TGTGCCAGTAGTGTGGACACTAACTATGGCTACACCTTC
CASSVDTNYGYTF
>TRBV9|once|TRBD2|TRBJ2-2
TGTGCCAGCAGCGTGGGACTACCGAACACCGGGGAGCTGTTTTTT
CASSVGLPNTGELFF
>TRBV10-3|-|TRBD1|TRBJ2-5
TGTGCCATCAGTTCACAGGGGGCTGGTGAGACCCAGTACTTC
CAISSQGAGETQYF
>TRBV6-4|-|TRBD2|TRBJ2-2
TGTGCCAGCGGCCAGTTAGCGGGAGGCCAGACCGGGGAGCTGTTTTTT
CASGQLAGGQTGELFF